The entry below gives a single T cell receptor (beta chain) sequence along with its context. Its target is unknown. It was with 60 Vbeta and 13 Jbeta primers that the PCR ran. TCRdb keeps only in-frame clones here, not all; method: immunoSEQ multiplex PCR. This repertoire includes under 150,000 clones. The data originate from a study of cytomegalovirus exposure and HLA in healthy donors. Whole-study findings and limits: Analyses of presence/absence relied on an assumption of roughly uniform sequencing depth across donors. A missense DCLRE1C variant was associated with V- and J-gene trimming of TCR beta chains in a later analysis, and an independent cohort replicated the association.

This receptor was obtained from a woman aged 55-69 years in good health and CMV-seronegative. Sequencing input: PBMCs.

The CDR3 DNA sequence: TGTGCCAGCAGTGAAACCGGGACAGGGGGCGCTGGAGGCTACACCTTC. Protein product: CASSETGTGGAGGYTF. The chain combines TRBV2 with TRBJ1-2; 12 bases are a match to TRBD1. The trim removed 2 bases at V and 8 bases at J, leaving 9 bases unmatched. This CDR3 has 16 amino acids. The V gene's germline CDR1 is SNHLY and CDR2 FYNNEI.